The 17 T cell receptor beta chains below were found in one sample sequenced in a study of blood T cells in healthy people across ages. A second about 7 to 12 cycle PCR used barcoded and J-beta primers. TCRdb re-called the 5' RACE reads through MiXCR, storing one row per CDR3 protein. The sample records around 400,000 distinct CDR3 sequences, 45% to 65% being singletons. The sequenced sample consisted of blood. Source of these receptors: a man aged 55 to 70 in good health.

The table lists this clonotype with a few counts. V usage is TRBV9 and J usage is TRBJ2-7, with 10 positions matching TRBD2. The CDR3 has 18 amino acids. Trimming removed 0 bases from V and 3 bases from J; junction bases left unmatched: 12. Per germline, CDR1 SGDLS and CDR2 YYNGEE. CDR3 in DNA: TGTGCCAGCAGCGTAGGGGCGAGCGGGGGGGCCCTTAACTACGAGCAGTACTTC. It yields the protein CASSVGASGGALNYEQYF.

This clonotype appeared a few times. This chain joins TRBV10-3 and TRBJ2-2, with 9 bases identical to TRBD1. CDR3 length: 14 residues. The J segment lost 7 bases and the V segment lost 6 bases, leaving 6 bases of the junction unmatched. Germline CDR1 is ENHRY and CDR2 is SYGVKD. The CDR3 DNA follows: TGTGCCATCAGAGCCGGGACAGGGTTCGGGGAGCTGTTTTTT. Its translation: CAIRAGTGFGELFF.

This rearrangement joins TRBV29-1 to TRBJ2-1, with D tentatively TRBD2 (6 bases). CDR3 size: 13 residues. V was cut by 6 bases and J by 6 bases, with 15 bases left in between. Germline-derived CDR1 and CDR2 are SQVTM and ANQGSEA. CDR3 protein: CSVDGGISNEQFF. The DNA for the CDR3 is TGCAGCGTCGATGGAGGGATTAGCAATGAGCAGTTCTTC.

This clonotype appeared a few times. J is TRBJ2-3 and V is TRBV7-2, with D tentatively TRBD2 (5 bases). CDR1 SGHTA and CDR2 FQGNSA come from the germline V gene. The CDR3 runs to 15 residues. Trimming removed 6 bases at V and 4 bases at J, with 17 bases between. The CDR3 loop is CASRYRGLSADTQYF. In DNA, the CDR3 is TGTGCCAGCAGATATAGAGGGCTCTCGGCAGATACGCAGTATTTT.

V and J are TRBV6-1 and TRBJ2-1; TRBD2 aligns across 13 bases. CDR1 and CDR2 from the germline V gene are MNHNS and SASEGT. The CDR3 runs to 16 residues. V was clipped by 7 bases and J by 4 bases; unmatched bases: 7. The CDR3 sequence is CASMARLAGGYNEQFF. CDR3 nucleotide sequence: TGTGCCAGCATGGCTCGACTAGCGGGAGGATACAATGAGCAGTTCTTC.

This clonotype has a handful of counts. This chain connects TRBV9 to TRBJ2-7; D might be TRBD1 or TRBD2, each matching 5 bases. Germline CDR1 SGDLS, CDR2 YYNGEE. The CDR3 has 16 amino acids. The V end lost 3 bases, the J end lost 4 bases, and 20 bases lay between the germline ends. CDR3 sequence reads: CASSGGPRSYLYEQYF. CDR3 sequence (DNA): TGTGCCAGCAGCGGGGGACCACGGAGTTACCTTTACGAGCAGTACTTC. The full variable domain, with the rest looked up from reference TRBV9 and TRBJ2-7, is DSGVTQTPKHLITATGQRVTLRCSPRSGDLSVYWYQQSLDQGLQFLIQYYNGEERAKGNILERFSAQQFPDLHSELNLSSLELGDSALYFCASSGGPRSYLYEQYFGPGTRLTVT.

V usage is TRBV9 and J usage is TRBJ2-5; D is perhaps TRBD2 (5 bases). The CDR3 spans 13 residues. V was pared by 7 bases and J by 11 bases, with 21 bases between. Per germline, CDR1 SGDLS and CDR2 YYNGEE. The CDR3: CASQNQLGSEQYF. The CDR3 DNA reads TGTGCCAGCCAGAATCAACTGGGGAGTGAGCAGTACTTC.

The chain recombines TRBV6-1 with TRBJ2-1; D perhaps matches TRBD1 (5 bases). CDR1 and CDR2 (germline): MNHNS, SASEGT. The V gene lost 4 bases and the J gene lost 8 bases, with 12 bases spanning the gap. The CDR3 consists of 13 residues. This CDR3 is CASSGQRYDEQFF. The CDR3 nucleotides are TGTGCCAGCAGTGGACAGCGTTACGATGAGCAGTTCTTC.

As concerns this clonotype: Relative to the germline gene, one junction end is altered; a read error may explain this. CDR3: CAGSVGRYEAFF. CDR3 sequence (DNA): TGTGCCGGGAGTGTAGGCCGTTACGAAGCTTTCTTT. The chain uses TRBV30 and TRBJ1-1; no reliable D call. Per the germline V gene, CDR1 is GTSNPN and CDR2 is SVGIG (reference sequence). This CDR3 contains 12 residues.

V gene TRBV27 combines with J gene TRBJ2-3, with TRBD2 matching over 12 bases. The CDR3 is made up of 15 amino acids. CDR1 is MNHEY, CDR2 SMNVEV, per germline (reference sequence). With V trimmed by 3 bases and J by 3 bases, 1 base remained unmatched. CDR3 in DNA: TGTGCCAGCAGTTTCGGGACTAGCGGGACAGATACGCAGTATTTT. Translating it yields CASSFGTSGTDTQYF.

This clonotype was recorded at least ten times. This chain connects TRBV20-1 to TRBJ2-7; D perhaps matches TRBD2 (6 bases). This CDR3 has 16 amino acids. Germline V gene sequence: CDR1 DFQATT, CDR2 SNEGSKA (reference sequence). Trimming removed 2 bases at V and 2 bases at J, with 19 bases between. CDR3 nucleotide sequence: TGCAGTGCTAGACGTGGGCGGGATGGGAGAACCTACGAGCAGTACTTC. It specifies CSARRGRDGRTYEQYF.

The rearrangement uses TRBV5-1 and TRBJ2-1; TRBD2 agrees at 12 bases. V lost 6 bases and J lost 0; bases outside the gene matches: 10. This CDR3 is 18 amino acids long. Germline V gives CDR1 SGHRS, CDR2 YFSETQ. In DNA, the CDR3 is TGCGCCAGCAAGTCCCCTAGCGGGAGGGGGAGCTCCTACAATGAGCAGTTCTTC. Translating gives CASKSPSGRGSSYNEQFF.

This clonotype was seen more than once but under ten times. The rearrangement joins TRBV7-2 to TRBJ2-7; D could derive from TRBD1 or TRBD2 (5 bases each). The better agreement between TRBJ2-5 and the DNA end casts doubt on the J call. This CDR3 comprises 14 residues. The germline gives CDR1 SGHTA, CDR2 FQGNSA. The CDR3 is CASNLGTSQGTQYF. The DNA for the CDR3 is TGTGCCAGCAACCTCGGGACCTCCCAGGGGACCCAGTACTTC.

This clonotype was picked up a small number of times. This chain connects TRBV7-2 to TRBJ2-7; D may be TRBD1 or TRBD2 (5 bases each). Per the germline V gene, CDR1 is SGHTA and CDR2 is FQGNSA. Trimming cost V 4 bases and J 4 bases, with 14 bases left between them. This CDR3 is 14 amino acids long. The CDR3 protein is CASSSGTLRYEQYF. DNA of the CDR3: TGTGCCAGCAGCTCCGGGACCCTAAGGTACGAGCAGTACTTC. Based on the CDR3 plus reference TRBV7-2 and TRBJ2-7, the full variable domain is GAGVSQSPSNKVTEKGKDVELRCDPISGHTALYWYRQSLGQGLEFLIYFQGNSAPDKSGLPSDRFSAERTGGSVSTLTIQRTQQEDSAVYLCASSSGTLRYEQYFGPGTRLTVT.

This clonotype was seen only a few times. The chain uses TRBV5-1 and TRBJ1-1; possibly TRBD1 for D (6 bases). Germline V gene lookup returns CDR1 SGHRS and CDR2 YFSETQ. This CDR3 is built from 14 residues. The ends were cut back, 2 bases at V and 5 bases at J, with 13 bases in the middle. The DNA for the CDR3 is TGCGCCAGCAGCTTACAGGGCGTCGGAACTGAAGCTTTCTTT. Protein: CASSLQGVGTEAFF.

The chain links TRBV7-9 to TRBJ2-3, with TRBD1 matching 8 bases. Trimming took 5 bases from V and 1 from J; bases not matched to a gene: 8. Germline CDR1 and CDR2: SEHNR and FQNEAQ (reference sequence). The CDR3 has 16 amino acids. CDR3 in amino acids: CASSPRQGQRTDTQYF. The CDR3 DNA reads TGTGCCAGCAGCCCTCGACAGGGGCAACGCACAGATACGCAGTATTTT.

This clonotype came up many times. V gene TRBV7-2 combines with J gene TRBJ2-7, with TRBD2 matching 10 bases. After removal of 3 bases from V and 4 bases from J, the junction contained 3 bases not matched to a gene. The germline gives CDR1 SGHTA, CDR2 FQGNSA. This CDR3 has 14 amino acids. The CDR3 bases are TGTGCCAGCAGCTTGGGACTAGCGTCGTACGAGCAGTACTTC. It specifies CASSLGLASYEQYF.